Shown below are 25 T cell receptor beta chains from a single sample sequenced in a study of cytomegalovirus exposure and HLA in healthy donors. Use of 60 Vbeta and 13 Jbeta primers characterized the PCR. Clones were sequenced by immunoSEQ multiplex PCR, and TCRdb holds only the in-frame ones, with some missing. This sample has about 150,000 clones, with 65% to 80% found just once. Sequenced material: PBMCs. The receptors were sampled from a woman in her 40s in good health and CMV-seronegative.

The genes are TRBV6-1 and TRBJ2-7; TRBD1 is a possible D gene (6 bases). The CDR3 totals 15 residues. Trimming shortened V by 1 base and J by 2 bases, and 12 bases separated the two germline ends. The V gene's germline CDR1 is MNHNS and CDR2 SASEGT. The CDR3 reads CASSEGLGAAYEQYF. The CDR3 DNA sequence: TGTGCCAGCAGTGAAGGTCTGGGGGCCGCCTACGAGCAGTACTTC.

This chain uses TRBV10-3 with TRBJ2-2; tentative D call: TRBD1 (5 bases). The length of the CDR3 is 16 residues. The V and J ends lost 0 bases and 0 bases respectively, with 8 bases between them. Germline CDR1 ENHRY, CDR2 SYGVKD. The CDR3 DNA reads as TGTGCCATCAGTGAGTCTGGGGCTACGAACACCGGGGAGCTGTTTTTT. It is translated as CAISESGATNTGELFF.

V gene TRBV9 combines with J gene TRBJ1-1, with 9 nucleotides matching TRBD1. V trimming: 4 bases; J trimming: 4 bases; junction bases outside the gene matches: 8. Germline V gene lookup returns CDR1 SGDLS and CDR2 YYNGEE. This CDR3 has 15 amino acids. The CDR3 DNA sequence: TGTGCCAGCAGCCCTCGGACAGGGGATTCCACTGAAGCTTTCTTT. Its protein is CASSPRTGDSTEAFF.

The rearrangement joins TRBV5-1 to TRBJ2-4; D might be TRBD1 (5 bases). Germline values: CDR1 SGHRS, CDR2 YFSETQ. Trimming left V 0 bases short and J 8 bases short, with 15 bases between. This CDR3 has 15 residues. The CDR3 bases are TGCGCCAGCAGCTTGGGACAGACAATGCTGGACATTCAGTACTTC. It translates to CASSLGQTMLDIQYF.

The chain carries TRBV6-6 and TRBJ2-3; possible D gene TRBD2, 5 bases. Germline CDR1 MNHNY, CDR2 SVGAGI (reference sequence). V was shortened by 4 bases and J by 5 bases, with 13 bases between the two germline ends. The length of the CDR3 is 14 residues. Here the CDR3 DNA reads TGTGCCAGCAGTTCGCCGGGAATGGTAGATACGCAGTATTTT. It specifies CASSSPGMVDTQYF.

V and J are TRBV5-1 and TRBJ2-7; 7 positions match TRBD1. The CDR3 extends over 13 amino acids. The germline CDR1 and CDR2 sequences are SGHRS and YFSETQ. The V segment lost 7 bases and the J segment 3 bases; nucleotides outside the gene matches: 7. The CDR3 region is CASGRDRDYEQYF. In DNA form, the CDR3 reads TGCGCCAGCGGCCGGGACAGAGACTACGAGCAGTACTTC. The full variable domain, with the rest looked up from reference TRBV5-1 and TRBJ2-7, is KAGVTQTPRYLIKTRGQQVTLSCSPISGHRSVSWYQQTPGQGLQFLFEYFSETQRNKGNFPGRFSGRQFSNSRSEMNVSTLELGDSALYLCASGRDRDYEQYFGPGTRLTVT.

The V and J genes are TRBV11-2 and TRBJ1-4; D is unresolved. Germline V lookup: CDR1 SGHAT, CDR2 FQNNGV. Trimming removed 5 bases from V and 8 bases from J, with 24 bases in between. The CDR3 runs to 17 residues. The CDR3 region is CASSPYLGSGDEEKLFF. The CDR3 DNA is TGTGCCAGCAGCCCCTATCTGGGGAGCGGAGATGAGGAAAAACTGTTTTTT.

Here the CDR3 DNA reads TGTGCCAGCAGCCAAGGTTTAGGGACAGGCAACCCCTACGAGCAGTACTTC. Residues: CASSQGLGTGNPYEQYF. The chain combines TRBV4-2 with TRBJ2-7; TRBD1 aligns across 8 bases. The trim removed 1 base at V and 2 bases at J, leaving 10 bases unmatched. CDR3 length equals 17 residues. In germline, CDR1 is LGHNA, CDR2 YNFKEQ.

V and J are TRBV7-9 and TRBJ1-2; 11 bases align to TRBD1. Losses at the gene ends were 3 bases for V and 8 bases for J; bases not matched to a gene: 8. Germline CDR1 and CDR2: SEHNR and FQNEAQ (reference sequence). The length of the CDR3 is 15 residues. CDR3 loop: CASSLSGTGGYGYTF. Written as DNA, the CDR3 is TGTGCCAGCAGCTTGTCCGGGACAGGGGGATACGGCTACACCTTC.

This clone was seen a handful of times. The chain joins TRBV18 to TRBJ2-5; 10 positions agree with TRBD1. The end of the DNA is better explained by TRBJ2-7, so the J call may be wrong. Germline assignment: CDR1 KGHSH and CDR2 LQKENI. The CDR3 runs 14 residues. The CDR3 sequence is CASSHGDRGNEQYF. The CDR3 region has the DNA TGTGCCAGCTCCCACGGGGACAGGGGAAACGAGCAGTACTTC.

The chain uses TRBV2 and TRBJ2-3; tentatively, D is TRBD1 (6 bases). V was cut by 6 bases and J by 0 bases, with 13 bases left in between. The V gene's germline CDR1 is SNHLY and CDR2 FYNNEI. CDR3 length: 15 residues. CDR3 bases: TGTGCCAGCAGGAAAAGACAGGCGAGCACAGATACGCAGTATTTT. This translates into CASRKRQASTDTQYF.

The J gene is TRBJ2-5, the V gene TRBV11-3; D possibly corresponds to TRBD1 (6 bases). V lost 5 bases and J lost 4, with 17 bases in between. The length of the CDR3 is 15 residues. Germline values: CDR1 SGHNT, CDR2 YENEEA. CDR3 region: CASSRTTGLGETQYF. CDR3 sequence (DNA): TGTGCCAGCAGCCGAACAACAGGGTTGGGAGAGACCCAGTACTTC.

In nucleotides, the CDR3 is TGTGCCAGCAGACCCGGACAGACCTACGAGCAGTACTTC. It translates to CASRPGQTYEQYF. The chain carries TRBV28 and TRBJ2-7; a weak D match, TRBD1 (6 bases). V lost 6 bases and J lost 2, with 11 bases in between. Germline CDR1 reads MDHEN; CDR2 reads SYDVKM. The CDR3 covers 13 residues. Full variable domain (missing parts from reference TRBV28 and TRBJ2-7): DVKVTQSSRYLVKRTGEKVFLECVQDMDHENMFWYRQDPGLGLRLIYFSYDVKMKEKGDIPEGYSVSREKKERFSLILESASTNQTSMYLCASRPGQTYEQYFGPGTRLTVT.

The chain combines TRBV6-5 with TRBJ1-4; D gene ambiguous. Per the germline V gene, CDR1 is MNHEY and CDR2 is SVGAGI. This CDR3 is 13 amino acids long. The V end lost 2 bases, the J end lost 4 bases, and 5 bases lay between the germline ends. CDR3 nucleotide sequence: TGTGCCAGCAGTTACAGAGTTAATGAAAAACTGTTTTTT. Translating it yields CASSYRVNEKLFF.

The chain recombines TRBV7-8 with TRBJ2-1, with D tentatively TRBD2 (5 bases). V lost 5 bases and J 14 bases, leaving 13 bases between the germline ends. CDR3 length equals 11 residues. CDR1 and CDR2 from the germline V gene are SGHVS and FQNEAQ. The CDR3, as DNA: TGTGCCAGCAGCCTGGAGGACTCGGAGTTCTTC. It codes for CASSLEDSEFF. Full variable domain (rest looked up from reference TRBV7-8 and TRBJ2-1): GAGVSQSPRYKVAKRGQDVALRCDPISGHVSLFWYQQALGQGPEFLTYFQNEAQLDKSGLPSDRFFAERPEGSVSTLKIQRTQQEDSAVYLCASSLEDSEFFGPGTRLTVL.

The chain recombines TRBV12-5 with TRBJ2-7; 9 nucleotides agree with TRBD1. Losses at the gene ends were 2 bases for V and 3 bases for J; bases not matched to a gene: 11. The germline CDR1 and CDR2 sequences are LGHNT and FRNRAP. The CDR3 loop spans 17 amino acids. CDR3: CASGLIGTGPRGYEQYF. Written as DNA, the CDR3 is TGTGCTAGTGGTTTGATTGGGACAGGGCCGAGGGGCTACGAGCAGTACTTC.

The genes are TRBV5-1 and TRBJ1-2; TRBD1 is a possible D gene (6 bases). Trimming took 3 bases from V and 8 from J, leaving 26 bases between them. Germline V gene sequence: CDR1 SGHRS, CDR2 YFSETQ. The CDR3 length is 17 residues. The CDR3 nucleotides are TGCGCCAGCAGCTCCAGCCCCGGGACATCTAAAAGGGAAGGCTACACCTTC. Translated: CASSSSPGTSKREGYTF.

This clone occurred once. The chain combines TRBV7-8 with TRBJ1-3, with 7 bases fitting TRBD1. V gave up 6 bases and J gave up 9 bases; unmatched junction bases: 11. The CDR3 sequence is 14 residues long. Germline V CDR1 and CDR2: SGHVS, FQNEAQ. The CDR3: CASSTGVLASTIYF. The CDR3 coding sequence is TGTGCCAGCAGTACAGGGGTGCTCGCTAGCACCATATATTTT.

Regarding this clone: Within the sample, other DNA sequences also encode this same CDR3. The chain links TRBV5-1 to TRBJ2-3; 7 bases agree with TRBD1. Per germline, CDR1 SGHRS and CDR2 YFSETQ. The length of the CDR3 is 14 residues. Losses at the gene ends were 4 bases for V and 0 bases for J; bases not matched to a gene: 2. CDR3 sequence (DNA): TGCGCCAGCAGCCTGGGACAGAGCACAGATACGCAGTATTTT. Protein sequence: CASSLGQSTDTQYF.

The genes are TRBV5-1 and TRBJ1-2, with D tentatively TRBD1 (5 bases). Trimming took 0 bases from V and 6 from J, leaving 12 bases between them. The germline V gene encodes CDR1 SGHRS and CDR2 YFSETQ. This CDR3 has 14 residues. The CDR3 spells CASSLGSGKDGYTF. CDR3 in DNA: TGCGCCAGCAGCTTGGGATCAGGGAAGGATGGCTACACCTTC. Combining the CDR3 with reference TRBV5-1 and TRBJ1-2 gives the whole variable domain KAGVTQTPRYLIKTRGQQVTLSCSPISGHRSVSWYQQTPGQGLQFLFEYFSETQRNKGNFPGRFSGRQFSNSRSEMNVSTLELGDSALYLCASSLGSGKDGYTFGSGTRLTVV.

This clone has a single count. The chain has TRBV19 and TRBJ1-6; D call uncertain. The CDR3 is made up of 15 amino acids. CDR1 is LNHDA and CDR2 is SQIVND in the germline V gene (reference sequence). The ends were cut back, 7 bases at V and 6 bases at J, with 16 bases in the middle. The CDR3 protein is CASNEGSGSNSPLHF. The CDR3 nucleotides read TGTGCCAGTAACGAGGGTAGCGGTAGTAATTCACCCCTCCACTTT.

The chain links TRBV7-6 to TRBJ2-1; 11 positions agree with TRBD2. The CDR3 sequence is 18 residues long. V was pared by 1 base and J by 5 bases, with 10 bases of the junction left unmatched. Germline CDR1 and CDR2: SGHVS and FNYEAQ. This CDR3 is CASSLGVSGGASNNEQFF. CDR3 DNA: TGTGCCAGCAGCTTAGGAGTTAGCGGGGGGGCCAGTAACAATGAGCAGTTCTTC.

This clone is a singleton in its sample. The CDR3 bases are TGTGCCAGCAGTGAAGGACAGGTCGATAATCAGCCCCAGCATTTT. Amino acids: CASSEGQVDNQPQHF. The genes are TRBV6-1 and TRBJ1-5, with a weak D call TRBD1 (6 bases). The germline gives CDR1 MNHNS, CDR2 SASEGT. The ends were cut back, 1 base at V and 4 bases at J, with 11 bases in the middle. CDR3 size: 15 residues.

This chain joins TRBV2 and TRBJ2-2; maybe TRBD2 (5 bases). The germline CDR1 and CDR2 sequences are SNHLY and FYNNEI. Trimming left V 4 bases short and J 8 bases short, with 14 bases between. This CDR3 is built from 14 residues. CDR3 amino acids: CASSGMGATGELFF. The CDR3 DNA reads TGTGCCAGCAGTGGGATGGGAGCGACGGGGGAGCTGTTTTTT.

The DNA of the CDR3 is TGTGCCAGCAGCCTGGCCATCGGACAGCCAGGGAAGGGCACAGATACGCAGTATTTT. It encodes CASSLAIGQPGKGTDTQYF. The chain recombines TRBV5-6 with TRBJ2-3; possibly TRBD1 for D (6 bases). The CDR3 loop spans 19 amino acids. The germline CDR1 and CDR2 sequences are SGHDT and YYEEEE. V was shortened by 4 bases and J by 1 base, with 25 bases between the two germline ends.